Listed below are T cell receptor beta chains from one sample, sequenced in a study of T cells in Graves' hyperthyroidism and ophthalmopathy. TCRdb analysed the multiplex PCR reads with MiXCR anew, one entry per CDR3 protein. The sample holds around 520,000 distinct CDR3 sequences; approximately 25% are singletons and the top ten take roughly 10%. The sample taken for sequencing was blood. Receptors were obtained from a woman aged 30 to 39 with Graves' ophthalmopathy. The CDR3 runs from the conserved cysteine through the conserved F or W. The D gene is left open where the match is weak. The size of a clone is reported for some rows only, either as once, few or many, or as a class for expanded clones.

TRBJ1-2,TRBV6-1,many,TRBD1,TGTGCCAGCAGGTCACAGGGGGCCAGAGGCTACACCTTC,CASRSQGARGYTF
TRBJ2-5,TRBV6-2/TRBV6-3,few,TRBD1,TGTGCCAGCAGCGGATGGGGACAGCCACAAGAGACCCAGTACTTC,CASSGWGQPQETQYF
TRBJ2-2,TRBV7-3,many,TRBD2,TGTGCCAGCAGCCCTAGCGGTAGCCTGACCGGGGAGCTGTTTTTT,CASSPSGSLTGELFF
TRBJ1-1,TRBV19,many,NA,TGTGCCAGTAGTATATGGATCAATACTGAAGCTTTCTTT,CASSIWINTEAFF
TRBJ1-3,TRBV5-5,many,NA,TGTGCCAGCAGCTTTGCAGGGGCGGCTGGAAACACCATATATTTT,CASSFAGAAGNTIYF
TRBJ2-7,TRBV14,NA,NA,TGTGCCAGCAGCCAAGTTTACGGGCAGTACTTC,CASSQVYGQYF
TRBJ1-1,TRBV6-1,few,NA,TGTGCCAGCAGTGAAGCGCAGCAAGGGTTCACTGAAGCTTTCTTT,CASSEAQQGFTEAFF
TRBJ1-5,TRBV20-1,many,NA,TGCAGTGCTAGTCGCGCAGGTCAGCCCCAGCATTTT,CSASRAGQPQHF
TRBJ1-2,TRBV6-2/TRBV6-3,many,NA,TGTGCCAGCAGTTGGAGGAAGGGCTACACCTTC,CASSWRKGYTF
TRBJ2-7,TRBV6-1,many,NA,TGTGCCAGCAGACTCACGGCAGGACCGGCCTACGAGCAGTACTTC,CASRLTAGPAYEQYF
TRBJ1-3,TRBV7-2,many,TRBD1,TGTGCCAGCAGCCGAATCAGGGGGCCCAACACCATATATTTT,CASSRIRGPNTIYF
TRBJ2-7,TRBV29-1,many,TRBD1,TGCAGCGTTGAAGATGTTGGGACAGGGAACTACGAGCAGTACTTC,CSVEDVGTGNYEQYF
TRBJ2-7,TRBV5-1,few,TRBD1,TGCGCCAGCAGGGGGGGACAGGGGACTTACGAGCAGTACTTC,CASRGGQGTYEQYF
TRBJ2-2,TRBV20-1,many,NA,TGCAGTGCTAGCGGCCTAGCGAACACCGGGGAGCTGTTTTTT,CSASGLANTGELFF
TRBJ1-5,TRBV11-2,many,NA,TGTGCCAGCAGCTTCGACAGTCCCTATAGCAATCAGCCCCAGCATTTT,CASSFDSPYSNQPQHF
TRBJ2-7,TRBV5-6,few,TRBD2,TGTGCCAGCAGCCCGGGACTAGCGGGGGGTATCTACGAGCAGTACTTC,CASSPGLAGGIYEQYF
TRBJ2-7,TRBV7-9,many,NA,TGTGCCAGCAGCTTTCCCAGGGGGGGCTCCTACGAGCAGTACTTC,CASSFPRGGSYEQYF
TRBJ1-3,TRBV12-3/TRBV12-4,NA,NA,TGTGCCAGCACCACCGGGACACCTGCCTCTGGAAACACCATATATTTT,CASTTGTPASGNTIYF
TRBJ2-7,TRBV12-3/TRBV12-4,many,TRBD2,TGTGCCAGCAGGTACCGGGAGGGCGAGCAGTACTTC,CASRYREGEQYF
TRBJ1-1,TRBV24-1,many,TRBD1,TGTGCCACCAGTGACCCGGACAGGGGCGAAGCTTTCTTT,CATSDPDRGEAFF
TRBJ2-5,TRBV5-1,few,TRBD1,TGCGCCAGCAGCCCAGAATCCGGGACAGGGTCAGAGACCCAGTACTTC,CASSPESGTGSETQYF
TRBJ2-2,TRBV9,many,TRBD2,TGTGCCAGCGAGGGACTAGCTGACACCGGGGAGCTGTTTTTT,CASEGLADTGELFF
TRBJ2-5,TRBV20-1,few,TRBD1,TGCAGTACAGGGGGCCTGGAGACCCAGTACTTC,CSTGGLETQYF
TRBJ2-3,TRBV30,NA,TRBD1,TGTGCCTTTATGGACAGGGCAACAGATACGCAGTATTTT,CAFMDRATDTQYF
TRBJ1-5,TRBV4-2,NA,NA,TGTGCCAGCAGCCAAGTAGACCGTAGCAATCAGCCCCAGCATTTT,CASSQVDRSNQPQHF
TRBJ1-1,TRBV29-1,many,NA,TGCAGCGCTGGCAGAGGAATGAACACTGAAGCTTTCTTT,CSAGRGMNTEAFF
TRBJ2-7,TRBV4-3,many,NA,TGCGCCAGCAGCCAAGACATGATAAGCGAGCAGTACTTC,CASSQDMISEQYF
TRBJ2-7,TRBV7-6,many,TRBD1,TGTGCCAGCAGCGCCGACAGGGGCCTCTACGAGCAGTACTTC,CASSADRGLYEQYF
TRBJ1-2,TRBV6-1,many,TRBD1,TGTGCCAGCAGTGAAAGGTCGGGGACAGGGGGTCTTGGCTACACCTTC,CASSERSGTGGLGYTF
TRBJ2-7,TRBV12-3/TRBV12-4,NA,NA,TGTGCCAGCAGTTTTTCGTCCGGCAGAGAGGCTTCCTACGAGCAGTACTTC,CASSFSSGREASYEQYF
TRBJ2-7,TRBV27,many,NA,TGTGCCAGCAGTCCCCTGGGGGATCCTGGGGAGCAGTACTTC,CASSPLGDPGEQYF